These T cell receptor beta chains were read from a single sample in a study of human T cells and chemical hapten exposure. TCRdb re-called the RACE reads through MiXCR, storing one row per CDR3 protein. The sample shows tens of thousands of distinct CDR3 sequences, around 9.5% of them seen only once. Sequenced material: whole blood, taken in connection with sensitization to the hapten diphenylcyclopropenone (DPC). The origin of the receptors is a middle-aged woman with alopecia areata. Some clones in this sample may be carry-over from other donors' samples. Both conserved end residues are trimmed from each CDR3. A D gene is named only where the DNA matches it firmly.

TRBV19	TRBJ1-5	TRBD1	ASNRDRGSNQPQH
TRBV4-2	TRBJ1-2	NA	ASSQGTGPYT
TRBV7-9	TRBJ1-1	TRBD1	ASSLVRLGTGTNTEAF
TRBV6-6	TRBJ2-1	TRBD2	ASSTPLAGGRNEQF
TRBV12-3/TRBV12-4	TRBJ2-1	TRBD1	ASSFRQGADEQF
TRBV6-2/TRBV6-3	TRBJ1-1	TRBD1	ASRRGTAAATEAF
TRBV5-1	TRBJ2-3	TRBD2	ASGPTFGLGTDTQY
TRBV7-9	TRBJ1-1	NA	ASSLQGMRARNTEAF
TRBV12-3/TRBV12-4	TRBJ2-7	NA	ASSFSGPHEQY
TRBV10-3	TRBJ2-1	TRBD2	AISESASGGTKTQVEQF
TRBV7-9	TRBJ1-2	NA	ASSLGGPSSYGYT
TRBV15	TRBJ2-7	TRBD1	ATGRDRGYEQY
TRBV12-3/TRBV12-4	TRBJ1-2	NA	ASSPPFGQDGGYGYT
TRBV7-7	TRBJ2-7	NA	ASSLSPDAKAYEQY
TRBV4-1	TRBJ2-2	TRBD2	ASSQDGGLVTGELF
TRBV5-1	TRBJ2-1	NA	ASSLGGRTNNEQF